Below are 30 T cell receptor beta chains sequenced from a single sample in a study of tumor and adjacent non-tumor tissue in lung cancer. A modified ARM-PCR protocol with three rounds of nested PCR amplified TCRbeta. TCRdb analysed the multiplex PCR reads with MiXCR anew, one entry per CDR3 protein. The table lists about 80,000 distinct CDR3 sequences, approximately 71% of them singletons. RNA was extracted from bulk tissue without any cell sorting. Sequencing was done on a sample of lung tumor tissue. These receptors came from a woman in her 70s with non-small cell lung cancer.

Concerning this clonotype itself: One junction end does not reproduce the germline sequence, and a read error may be involved. The chain carries TRBV6-4 and TRBJ2-6; D gene ambiguous. The CDR3 is 14 residues long. Germline V CDR1 and CDR2: MRHNA, SNTAGT. The DNA of the CDR3 is TGTGCCAGCAGAGACTCGGCTTGGGCCAACGTCCTGACTTTC. Amino acid sequence: CASRDSAWANVLTF.

Turning to this clonotype: A much larger clone is a single base away; this may be a read error. The chain combines TRBV20-1 with TRBJ2-5, with a weak D call TRBD1 (6 bases). Germline lookup yields CDR1 DFQATT and CDR2 SNEGSKA (reference sequence). The CDR3 consists of 16 residues. The chain's CDR3 is CNARGRRGSSQETQYF. The CDR3 DNA sequence: TGCAATGCTAGAGGTCGAAGGGGGTCGAGCCAAGAGACCCAGTACTTC.

Note on this clonotype: A read error may explain this, as a much larger clone is one base away. The chain has TRBV12-3 or TRBV12-4 and TRBJ2-5; D remains unclear. The CDR3 sequence is 14 residues long. CDR3 loop: CAGSLMGSQETQYF. The CDR3 nucleotides are TGTGCCGGCAGTTTAATGGGATCCCAAGAGACCCAGTACTTC.

This clonotype has a handful of counts. A much more abundant neighbour one base away suggests this may be a read error. The chain is built from TRBV20-1 and TRBJ2-3; 8 nucleotides align to TRBD2. J lost 3 bases, V lost 0 bases, and 8 bases had no gene match. This CDR3 is built from 16 residues. Germline loops: CDR1 DFQATT, CDR2 SNEGSKA (reference sequence). The CDR3 region is CSARDLQAGETDTQYF. The CDR3 region has the DNA TGCAGTGCTAGAGACCTTCAAGCGGGAGAGACAGATACGCAGTATTTT.

Turning to this clonotype: An end of the junction does not agree with germline; a read error may underlie this. The chain carries TRBV29-1 and TRBJ2-3; unclear D gene. The V gene's germline CDR1 is SQVTM and CDR2 ANQGSEA. The CDR3 contains 13 residues. DNA for the CDR3: TGCAACGTTGATGAAGCGTACACAAATACGCAGTATTTT. It specifies CNVDEAYTNTQYF.

The rearrangement uses TRBV7-3 and TRBJ2-3, with D perhaps matching TRBD1 or TRBD2 (5 bases each). V lost 1 base, J lost 1 base, and 9 bases lay in between. This CDR3 is built from 15 residues. Germline CDR1 and CDR2: SGHTA and FQGTGA. The CDR3 region is CASSLMGDRTDTQYF. In DNA form, the CDR3 reads TGTGCCAGCAGCTTAATGGGGGACCGCACAGATACGCAGTATTTT.

This clonotype has a count of ten or more. V usage is TRBV19 and J usage is TRBJ2-1; TRBD1 aligns across 7 bases. This CDR3 region has 16 residues. CDR1 and CDR2 (germline): LNHDA, SQIVND (reference sequence). V lost 4 bases to trimming and J lost 4 bases; unmatched junction nucleotides: 10. CDR3 region: CASSTLHRGPYNEQFF. CDR3 DNA: TGTGCCAGTAGTACCTTACACAGGGGCCCTTACAATGAGCAGTTCTTC. Complete variable domain (other parts from reference TRBV19 and TRBJ2-1): DGGITQSPKYLFRKEGQNVTLSCEQNLNHDAMYWYRQDPGQGLRLIYYSQIVNDFQKGDIAEGYSVSREKKESFPLTVTSAQKNPTAFYLCASSTLHRGPYNEQFFGPGTRLTVL.

In its sample, this clonotype was seen a few times. A much larger clone lies one base from this, so it may be a read error. J is TRBJ1-1 and V is TRBV12-3 or TRBV12-4, with D possibly TRBD1 on 5 matching bases. Trimming left V 7 bases short and J 0 bases short, with 12 bases between. CDR3 length: 14 residues. CDR3 region: CASNFDSVNTEAFF. Here the CDR3 DNA reads TGTGCCAGCAATTTTGACAGCGTGAACACTGAAGCTTTCTTT.

Concerning this clonotype: One junction end does not reproduce the germline sequence, and a read error may be involved. This rearrangement joins TRBV24-1 to TRBJ1-5; no clear D. The CDR3 runs 14 residues. Germline-derived CDR1 and CDR2 are KGHDR and SFDVKD. The CDR3 DNA reads TGTGCCATCAGTGATTTGCCGATCAACCAGCCCCAGCATTTT. It codes for CAISDLPINQPQHF.

Worth noting for this clonotype: The junction does not match germline at one end; this may be a read error. V gene TRBV6-5 combines with J gene TRBJ2-7; TRBD2 matches 10 bases. Germline CDR1 reads MNHEY; CDR2 reads SVGAGI. This CDR3 is built from 16 residues. The CDR3 nucleotides read TGTACCAGCGGTCCTGGACTAGCGGTAAATGATTACGAGCAGTACTTC. This codes for CTSGPGLAVNDYEQYF.

The genes are TRBV29-1 and TRBJ2-3; TRBD2 agrees at 13 bases. The ends lost 8 bases at V and 6 bases at J; junction bases unmatched: 14. Germline CDR1 is SQVTM and CDR2 is ANQGSEA. The CDR3 is 16 amino acids. CDR3 bases: TGCAGCTGGGAGGGACTAGCGGGACTCAGCATTGATACGCAGTATTTT. Translated, it gives CSWEGLAGLSIDTQYF.

To note about this clonotype: Its ends do not fully match the called genes, so a read error is possible. The chain has TRBV5-4 and TRBJ2-5; the D gene is possibly TRBD1 (6 bases). Germline loops: CDR1 SGHNT, CDR2 YYREEE (reference sequence). The CDR3 extends over 14 amino acids. The CDR3 here is CASSAMTGQETRYF. The CDR3 DNA is TGTGCCAGCAGCGCCATGACAGGCCAGGAGACCCGGTACTTC.

As regards this clonotype: This may stem from a read error, because a much larger clone lies one nucleotide away. V gene TRBV20-1 combines with J gene TRBJ2-1; tentative D call: TRBD2 (6 bases). Germline loops: CDR1 DFQATT, CDR2 SNEGSKA (reference sequence). This CDR3 contains 17 residues. Trimming removed 0 bases from V and 7 bases from J, with 22 bases in between. The DNA of the CDR3 is TGCAGTGCTAGAGATCGCGAGCAGGAGGGATCGTGGAATGAGCAGTTCTTC. It yields the protein CSARDREQEGSWNEQFF.

On this clonotype itself: A much larger clone differs by one base, so this may be a read error. The CDR3 end shows no conserved phenylalanine or tryptophan, and so a read error is likely. The V call is TRBV20-1, the J call TRBJ2-3, with D perhaps TRBD2 (6 bases). The CDR3 sequence is 14 residues long. Germline values: CDR1 DFQATT, CDR2 SNEGSKA (reference sequence). In DNA form, the CDR3 reads TGCAGCGCCTCGGAGGGGAGTGGCACAGATACGCAGTATCTT. Its protein is CSASEGSGTDTQYL.

The chain combines TRBV20-1 with TRBJ2-7; D call uncertain. V lost 4 bases, J lost 1 base, and 11 bases lay in between. Germline CDR1 DFQATT, CDR2 SNEGSKA (reference sequence). The CDR3 length is 13 residues. The CDR3 spells CSATAVASYEQYF. Here the CDR3 DNA reads TGCAGTGCTACGGCAGTCGCATCCTACGAGCAGTACTTC.

This clonotype was seen only a few times. The final CDR3 position lacks the conserved phenylalanine or tryptophan, pointing to a likely read error. The CDR3 loop is CSAQPLRDDEQFL. The CDR3 nucleotides are TGCAGCGCCCAACCACTCAGGGATGACGAGCAGTTCCTA. The rearrangement joins TRBV29-1 to TRBJ2-1; the D gene is possibly TRBD1 (5 bases). Germline loops: CDR1 SQVTM, CDR2 ANQGSEA. The germline V and J ends were trimmed by 7 bases and 10 bases, with 20 bases remaining between them. There are 13 residues in the CDR3.

The rearrangement links TRBV10-3 to TRBJ1-1; possible D gene TRBD1, 6 bases. This CDR3 spans 13 amino acids. Germline CDR1 and CDR2: ENHRY and SYGVKD. V was pared by 5 bases and J by 6 bases, with 13 bases between. DNA for the CDR3: TGTGCCATCAGTCCACAGGGCAGGTCTGAAGCTTTCTTT. Protein: CAISPQGRSEAFF.

In regard to this clonotype: The junction shows a germline mismatch at one end, possibly a read error. V gene TRBV4-2 combines with J gene TRBJ2-1; 14 bases match TRBD2. Germline values: CDR1 LGHNA, CDR2 YNFKEQ. CDR3 size: 18 residues. The CDR3 loop reads CASMPTSGRVIPYNEEFF. In DNA, the CDR3 is TGTGCTAGCATGCCGACTAGCGGGAGGGTGATTCCCTACAATGAGGAGTTCTTC.

The chain links TRBV12-3 or TRBV12-4 to TRBJ2-6, with D possibly being TRBD1 or TRBD2 (5 bases each). This CDR3 has 15 residues. V was cut by 7 bases and J by 6 bases, with 16 bases left in between. Here the CDR3 reads CASTNLGVEANVLTF. Here the CDR3 DNA reads TGTGCCAGCACCAATTTGGGGGTTGAGGCCAACGTCCTGACTTTC.

This clonotype was observed many times. This sequence joins TRBV20-1 and TRBJ2-5, with TRBD1 matching 10 bases. This CDR3 region has 15 residues. V shed 6 bases and J 5 bases; nucleotides not matched to a gene: 12. CDR1 and CDR2 (germline): DFQATT, SNEGSKA (reference sequence). The CDR3 here is CSAGDRGSDDETQYF. CDR3 sequence (DNA): TGCAGTGCGGGGGACAGGGGCTCGGACGACGAGACCCAGTACTTC.

Concerning this clonotype: The junction does not match germline at one end; this may be a read error. The J gene is TRBJ1-5, the V gene TRBV12-3 or TRBV12-4; D possibly corresponds to TRBD1 (6 bases). The CDR3 totals 11 residues. This CDR3 is CASSSQGPQYF. DNA of the CDR3: TGTGCCAGCAGTTCCCAGGGGCCCCAATATTTT.

In regard to this clonotype: The limits of the CDR3 on the DNA are not certain, so only TCRdb's listed CDR3 is given. This chain joins TRBV29-1 and TRBJ2-7; the table's D call, TRBD1, was not checked against the DNA. The germline V gene has CDR1 SQVTM and CDR2 ANQGSEA. The CDR3 length equals 13 residues, ends included. The CDR3: CSVATGSYYEQHF.

The chain employs TRBV11-3 and TRBJ2-5; weak D call: TRBD2 (5 bases). In germline, CDR1 is SGHNT, CDR2 YENEEA. CDR3 length: 13 amino acids. V lost 10 bases to trimming and J lost 5 bases, with 17 bases between them. CDR3 loop: CAISPSGVETQYF. The CDR3, as DNA: TGTGCCATTAGCCCCAGCGGTGTGGAGACCCAGTACTTC.

This clonotype was counted many times. The chain links TRBV20-1 to TRBJ2-7; 12 nucleotides match TRBD2. J gave up 3 bases and V 6 bases, and 6 bases lay outside the gene matches. Germline CDR1 DFQATT, CDR2 SNEGSKA (reference sequence). CDR3 size: 14 residues. CDR3 sequence reads: CSAEGLAGYYEQYF. In DNA, the CDR3 is TGCAGTGCCGAGGGACTAGCGGGTTACTACGAGCAGTACTTC.

On this clonotype itself: A junction boundary mismatches the germline segment, possibly from a read error. The chain is built from TRBV4-1 and TRBJ2-7; 8 positions agree with TRBD2. CDR3 size: 17 residues. Germline CDR1 MGHRA, CDR2 YSYEKL. The CDR3 here is CASSQGLPAGESYVQYF. The CDR3 DNA reads TGCGCCAGCAGCCAGGGCCTTCCAGCGGGAGAATCTTACGTGCAGTACTTC.

On this clonotype: Relative to the germline gene, one junction end is altered; a read error may explain this. The chain combines TRBV11-2 with TRBJ2-1; 7 positions match TRBD2. The V gene's germline CDR1 is SGHAT and CDR2 FQNNGV. The CDR3 has 15 residues. CDR3 sequence (DNA): TGTACCAGCAGCCTAGGGAGGGGCTCCTACAATGAGCAGTTCTTC. This codes for CTSSLGRGSYNEQFF. Full variable domain (remainder filled in from reference TRBV11-2 and TRBJ2-1): EAGVAQSPRYKIIEKRQSVAFWCNPISGHATLYWYQQILGQGPKLLIQFQNNGVVDDSQLPKDRFSAERLKGVDSTLKIQPAKLEDSAVYLCTSSLGRGSYNEQFFGPGTRLTVL.

This clonotype has just one count. One junction end disagrees with the germline gene, perhaps due to a read error. The chain recombines TRBV12-3 or TRBV12-4 with TRBJ2-7; no clear D gene. CDR3 length: 14 amino acids. CDR3 sequence (DNA): TGTGCCAGCAGTTTAGATCTACAGCCATACGGGCAGTACTTC. Protein: CASSLDLQPYGQYF.

The chain has TRBV20-1 and TRBJ2-3, with 12 nucleotides matching TRBD2. The CDR3 has 16 amino acids. Germline CDR1 DFQATT, CDR2 SNEGSKA (reference sequence). J was trimmed by 0 bases and V by 5 bases; bases with no gene match: 6. The CDR3 bases are TGCAGTGCTTTCACTAGCGGGAGGTCGAGCACAGATACGCAGTATTTT. Its translation is CSAFTSGRSSTDTQYF.

This clonotype was observed a handful of times. Being one base from a much bigger clone, this may be a read error. The V and J genes are TRBV4-1 and TRBJ1-5, with TRBD1 as a possible D gene (5 bases). The germline gives CDR1 MGHRA, CDR2 YSYEKL. This CDR3 has 16 amino acids. The CDR3 spells CTSSQSILRGPQPQHF. For the CDR3, the DNA is TGCACCAGCAGCCAAAGTATTTTAAGGGGTCCACAGCCCCAGCATTTT.

Judged by abundance, this clonotype is medium-sized. The chain is built from TRBV6-1 and TRBJ2-7, with TRBD2 as a possible D gene (6 bases). From germline, CDR1 is MNHNS and CDR2 SASEGT. CDR3 length: 16 residues. Between the trimmed V and J ends, which lost 4 bases and 0 bases, there was a span of 16 bases. The CDR3 nucleotides are TGTGCCAGCAGTGGGGGTGCTAGCGACAGCTCCTACGAGCAGTACTTC. Its translation is CASSGGASDSSYEQYF.